This T cell receptor beta chain was retrieved from a study of blood T cell repertoires in COVID-19. For the study at large: Both acute and convalescent COVID-19 samples were obtained from the United States, Italy and Spain. T cells, B-cell-depleted T cells, or PBMCs provided the cDNA or gDNA that served as material.

Per the original methods: Reference gene primer amplification yielded estimated nucleated cell counts. Method: immunoSEQ multiplex PCR; TCRdb's copy keeps in-frame clones and lacks some. V and J calls and clone size come straight from that table; D and trimming were deduced from the DNA. The table lists some 110,000 clones, over 65% of them singletons, with 6% to 6.5% in the top ten. CDR1 is SGHAT and CDR2 is FQNNGV in the germline V gene. Trimming removed 6 bases from V and 5 bases from J, with 20 bases in between. This CDR3 spans 15 amino acids. This chain uses TRBV11-2 with TRBJ2-7; a possible D gene is TRBD2 (5 bases). The clonotype originates from a man aged 80 or over with COVID-19, enrolled during active disease. The sample consisted of peripheral blood. CDR3 DNA sequence: TGTGCCAGCAGGGTACCGGGATCCGGGGTTGACGAGCAGTACTTC. Translated: CASRVPGSGVDEQYF. Drawing the rest from reference TRBV11-2 and TRBJ2-7, the complete variable domain is EAGVAQSPRYKIIEKRQSVAFWCNPISGHATLYWYQQILGQGPKLLIQFQNNGVVDDSQLPKDRFSAERLKGVDSTLKIQPAKLEDSAVYLCASRVPGSGVDEQYFGPGTRLTVT.